This entry lists 16 T cell receptor beta chains sequenced from one sample in a study of beta chain features in type 1 diabetes. The isolated RNA, all of it, was reverse transcribed, so expressed TCRB transcripts were what got sequenced. TCRdb's copy holds only in-frame clones and misses some; the assay was immunoSEQ multiplex PCR. The table has 970,000 or so clones, roughly 15% seen once. The specimen was naive CD4+ T cells from blood. The receptors were sampled from a woman in her late teens or twenties in good health.

CDR3: CASSATGTTQPQHF. CDR3 DNA sequence: TGTGCCAGCAGCGCCACAGGGACTACACAGCCCCAGCATTTT. The chain carries TRBV9 and TRBJ1-5; TRBD1 might be the D (6 bases). Trimming cost V 3 bases and J 7 bases, with 14 bases left between them. Germline V lookup: CDR1 SGDLS, CDR2 YYNGEE. The CDR3 is 14 residues long.

The gene calls are TRBV7-9 and TRBJ2-1; D is ambiguous. The CDR3 totals 13 residues. CDR1 is SEHNR, CDR2 FQNEAQ, per germline (reference sequence). Deletions cut 2 bases from V and 6 bases from J, with 8 bases between. For the CDR3, the DNA is TGTGCCAGCAGCTTATTTAAGGGCAATGAGCAGTTCTTC. Residues: CASSLFKGNEQFF.

A word on this clone: The junction differs from germline at one of its ends, possibly a read error. V gene TRBV12-5 combines with J gene TRBJ1-2; 7 nucleotides line up with TRBD1. The CDR3 is 12 residues long. Per the germline V gene, CDR1 is LGHNT and CDR2 is FRNRAP. CDR3 in DNA: TGTGCTAGTGGTCTTGATACGACAGGGACCGCCTTC. This codes for CASGLDTTGTAF.

The genes are TRBV7-9 and TRBJ2-1; 11 nucleotides line up with TRBD2. CDR1 is SEHNR and CDR2 is FQNEAQ in the germline V gene (reference sequence). The CDR3 contains 14 residues. V was clipped by 5 bases and J by 11 bases; unmatched bases: 8. CDR3 DNA sequence: TGTGCCAGCAGCCAGGGACTAGCGGCCGTTAAGCAGTTCTTC. Its translation is CASSQGLAAVKQFF.

Only a few counts were recorded for this clone. The CDR3 region is CASRESGGRGSYEQYF. The CDR3 DNA reads as TGTGCCAGCAGGGAAAGCGGCGGGAGGGGGTCCTACGAGCAGTACTTC. The V and J genes are TRBV6-6 and TRBJ2-7, with TRBD2 identical over 9 bases. This CDR3 has 16 residues. Germline CDR1 is MNHNY and CDR2 is SVGAGI (reference sequence). With 6 bases clipped from V and 1 base from J, the junction kept 10 bases outside the gene matches.

There are many counts of this clone. DNA for the CDR3: TGTGCCAGCAGCTGGGGACAGTCTGCTAACTATGGCTACACCTTC. Its translation is CASSWGQSANYGYTF. The genes are TRBV7-9 and TRBJ1-2, with TRBD1 matching 7 bases. J was trimmed by 0 bases and V by 4 bases; bases with no gene match: 5. Germline CDR1 and CDR2: SEHNR and FQNEAQ (reference sequence). The CDR3 contains 15 residues.

This clone occurred a few times. Other DNA sequences of this sample code for an identical CDR3. This rearrangement joins TRBV7-8 to TRBJ2-3, with 9 bases aligning to TRBD2. Looked up from germline, CDR1 is SGHVS and CDR2 is FQNEAQ. There are 16 residues in the CDR3. V lost 5 bases and J lost 5; bases outside the gene matches: 11. This chain's CDR3 is CASSQMGLARGDTQYF. The CDR3 DNA sequence: TGTGCCAGCAGCCAAATGGGACTAGCTCGAGGAGATACGCAGTATTTT. Supplemented by reference TRBV7-8 and TRBJ2-3, the full variable domain reads GAGVSQSPRYKVAKRGQDVALRCDPISGHVSLFWYQQALGQGPEFLTYFQNEAQLDKSGLPSDRFFAERPEGSVSTLKIQRTQQEDSAVYLCASSQMGLARGDTQYFGPGTRLTVL.

The V and J genes are TRBV28 and TRBJ2-3; TRBD2 is a possible D gene (6 bases). CDR3 length equals 14 residues. V was shortened by 11 bases and J by 2 bases, with 17 bases between the two germline ends. Germline lookup yields CDR1 MDHEN and CDR2 SYDVKM. The CDR3 loop is CALGFGDSTDTQYF. The CDR3 DNA follows: TGTGCCTTGGGATTCGGGGACTCCACAGATACGCAGTATTTT.

V is TRBV27 and J is TRBJ2-1; 13 nucleotides match TRBD2. The CDR3 has 16 residues. Unmatched junction bases numbered 8, after V lost 3 bases and J lost 9 bases. CDR1 MNHEY and CDR2 SMNVEV come from the germline V gene (reference sequence). The CDR3 region has the DNA TGTGCCAGCAGTTTCCCTACTAGCGGGAGGGCCGCTGAGCAGTTCTTC. Its protein is CASSFPTSGRAAEQFF.

The rearrangement joins TRBV7-2 to TRBJ1-4; D perhaps matches TRBD1 (5 bases). The V and J ends lost 4 bases and 6 bases respectively, with 15 bases between them. Germline V lookup: CDR1 SGHTA, CDR2 FQGNSA. The CDR3 runs 15 residues. The CDR3 spells CASSYTQGIYEKLFF. CDR3 nucleotides: TGTGCCAGCAGCTATACCCAGGGTATTTATGAAAAACTGTTTTTT.

The chain is built from TRBV28 and TRBJ1-5; D is unresolved. Germline V gene data show CDR1 as MDHEN and CDR2 as SYDVKM. The CDR3 loop spans 15 amino acids. The germline V and J ends were trimmed by 3 bases and 3 bases, with 12 bases remaining between them. DNA for the CDR3: TGTGCCAGCAGTTTCCCCATGAGACTCAATCAGCCCCAGCATTTT. It codes for CASSFPMRLNQPQHF. The full variable domain, its missing parts supplied by reference TRBV28 and TRBJ1-5, is DVKVTQSSRYLVKRTGEKVFLECVQDMDHENMFWYRQDPGLGLRLIYFSYDVKMKEKGDIPEGYSVSREKKERFSLILESASTNQTSMYLCASSFPMRLNQPQHFGDGTRLSIL.

The chain recombines TRBV4-2 with TRBJ2-2, with 10 bases aligning to TRBD2. CDR3 size: 17 residues. V lost 4 bases to trimming and J lost 0 bases; unmatched junction nucleotides: 5. From germline, CDR1 is LGHNA and CDR2 YNFKEQ. The CDR3 loop reads CASSLPGLATNTGELFF. The CDR3 DNA follows: TGTGCCAGCAGCCTTCCGGGACTAGCGACGAACACCGGGGAGCTGTTTTTT.

The V gene is TRBV5-1, the J gene TRBJ2-7, with D perhaps matching TRBD2 (5 bases). The V end was cut by 3 bases, the J end by 4 bases, with 17 bases between. The CDR3 totals 15 residues. The germline gives CDR1 SGHRS, CDR2 YFSETQ. The DNA for the CDR3 is TGCGCCAGCAGCTCGGGGAGCCAGTACGTTTACGAGCAGTACTTC. It encodes CASSSGSQYVYEQYF.

V is TRBV5-4 and J is TRBJ2-5, with TRBD1 identical over 7 bases. V was pared by 3 bases and J by 5 bases, with 10 bases of the junction left unmatched. Per germline, CDR1 SGHNT and CDR2 YYREEE (reference sequence). This CDR3 contains 15 residues. The CDR3: CASSSGQDPGETQYF. The CDR3 nucleotides are TGTGCCAGCAGCTCTGGACAGGACCCCGGGGAGACCCAGTACTTC.

In DNA form, the CDR3 reads TGTGCCAGCAGCTTAGTCGAGTTCTACAATGAGCAGTTCTTC. Translation gives CASSLVEFYNEQFF. The rearrangement links TRBV7-2 to TRBJ2-1, with D unresolved. The V end lost 1 base, the J end lost 3 bases, and 7 bases lay between the germline ends. CDR1 SGHTA and CDR2 FQGNSA come from the germline V gene. This CDR3 is 14 amino acids long. Full variable domain (outside the CDR3, taken from reference TRBV7-2 and TRBJ2-1): GAGVSQSPSNKVTEKGKDVELRCDPISGHTALYWYRQSLGQGLEFLIYFQGNSAPDKSGLPSDRFSAERTGGSVSTLTIQRTQQEDSAVYLCASSLVEFYNEQFFGPGTRLTVL.

This clone came up many times. The chain carries TRBV21-1 and TRBJ2-5; the DNA was not compared with TRBD1, the D call given in the table. TRBV21-1 is a known pseudogene. The CDR3 runs to 13 residues. CDR3 sequence (DNA): TGTGCCAGCAGCTTACAGGGATTGGAGACCCAGTACTTC. As protein: CASSLQGLETQYF.